This entry is about one T cell receptor (beta chain). Here immunoSEQ multiplex PCR was the method, and the copy in TCRdb shows in-frame clones only, minus some. Among about 200,000 clones listed, just under 85% were seen once. In germline, CDR1 is KGHSH, CDR2 LQKENI. This CDR3 has 14 amino acids. Trimming removed 2 bases from V and 4 bases from J, with 12 bases in between. This sample was taken from a study of blood T cell repertoires in COVID-19. About the research overall: PBMCs, B-cell-depleted T cells, or T cells were the source of the cDNA or gDNA that made up the material.

Sample: peripheral blood. The chain carries TRBV18 and TRBJ2-7, with D maybe TRBD1 (6 bases). This sequence originates from a man aged 55 to 69 with COVID-19, enrolled during active disease. CDR3 protein: CASSPVRGNYEQYF. As DNA, the CDR3 is TGTGCCAGCTCACCAGTCAGGGGAAATTACGAGCAGTACTTC.